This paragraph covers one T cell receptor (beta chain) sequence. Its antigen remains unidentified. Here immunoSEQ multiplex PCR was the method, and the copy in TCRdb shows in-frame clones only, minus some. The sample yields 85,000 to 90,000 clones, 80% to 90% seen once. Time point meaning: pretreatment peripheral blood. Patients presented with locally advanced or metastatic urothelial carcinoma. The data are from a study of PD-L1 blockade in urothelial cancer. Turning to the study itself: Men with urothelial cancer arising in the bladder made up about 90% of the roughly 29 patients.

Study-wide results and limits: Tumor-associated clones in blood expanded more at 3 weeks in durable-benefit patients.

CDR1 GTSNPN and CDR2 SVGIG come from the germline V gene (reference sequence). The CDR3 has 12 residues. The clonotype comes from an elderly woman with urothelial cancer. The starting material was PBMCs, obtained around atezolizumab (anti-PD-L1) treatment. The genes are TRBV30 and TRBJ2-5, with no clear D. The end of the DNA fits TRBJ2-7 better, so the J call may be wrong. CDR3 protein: CAWNLGTYEQYF. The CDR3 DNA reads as TGTGCCTGGAATCTAGGAACCTACGAGCAGTACTTC.